Following are 28 T cell receptor beta chains from one sample sequenced in a study of vaccination effects on CD4 cells after COVID-19. Using viral peptide pools, the ViraFEST assay grew out antigen-specific CD4+ T cells prior to sequencing. Following culture for more than 9 days, CD4+ T cells were isolated. Either the mRNA-1273 or the BNT162b2 vaccine was given to participants as two doses. Profiled with immunoSEQ multiplex PCR; TCRdb holds only in-frame clones, not every one. The top ten clones hold approximately 1% of a sample with 75,000 or so clones, under 85% of them seen once. Their cognate antigens are unknown. Sequenced here: CD4+ T cells from PBMCs cultured with HCoV-OC43 spike peptides, sampled after COVID-19 vaccination. This sample's subset: HCoV-OC43 spike overlapping peptide pool stimulation. All receptors derive from a human donor who received a COVID-19 vaccine.

The chain employs TRBV12-3 or TRBV12-4 and TRBJ1-2, with 7 bases matching TRBD1. The V gene end was trimmed by 6 bases and the J gene end by 4 bases; junction bases not matched to a gene: 5. The CDR3 is made up of 13 amino acids. The CDR3 region has the DNA TGTGCCAGCAGCCCGGGACAGCGCTATGGCTACACCTTC. It yields the protein CASSPGQRYGYTF.

The chain combines TRBV7-9 with TRBJ2-3; 7 bases map to TRBD2. The junction had 4 bases not matched to a gene; V was cut back by 1 base and J by 0 bases. Germline CDR1 reads SEHNR; CDR2 reads FQNEAQ (reference sequence). This CDR3 region has 16 residues. The DNA of the CDR3 is TGTGCCAGCAGCTTAGAGGGGACTACTAGCACAGATACGCAGTATTTT. It encodes CASSLEGTTSTDTQYF. Full variable domain (remainder filled in from reference TRBV7-9 and TRBJ2-3): DTGVSQNPRHKITKRGQNVTFRCDPISEHNRLYWYRQTLGQGPEFLTYFQNEAQLEKSRLLSDRFSAERPKGSFSTLEIQRTEQGDSAMYLCASSLEGTTSTDTQYFGPGTRLTVL.

There are a few counts of this clone. V and J are TRBV7-9 and TRBJ2-2, with D uncertain. Trimming removed 1 base from V and 3 bases from J, with 3 bases in between. This CDR3 region has 13 residues. Looked up from germline, CDR1 is SEHNR and CDR2 is FQNEAQ (reference sequence). This chain's CDR3 is CASSLGDTGELFF. The CDR3 DNA follows: TGTGCCAGCAGCTTAGGGGACACCGGGGAGCTGTTTTTT.

V usage is TRBV24-1 and J usage is TRBJ2-3; 9 bases align to TRBD1. Germline lookup yields CDR1 KGHDR and CDR2 SFDVKD. V lost 7 bases to trimming and J lost 5 bases; unmatched junction nucleotides: 3. The CDR3 runs 13 residues. The CDR3 loop reads CATRQGAGDTQYF. CDR3 DNA: TGTGCCACCAGACAGGGGGCGGGAGATACGCAGTATTTT.

The chain recombines TRBV29-1 with TRBJ1-2, with 9 bases aligning to TRBD1. The CDR3 loop spans 14 amino acids. The V and J ends lost 6 bases and 4 bases, in that order; junction bases with no gene match: 9. CDR1 is SQVTM, CDR2 ANQGSEA, per germline. CDR3 in DNA: TGCAGCGTAGAAAGGGACAGGGCCGGCTATGGCTACACCTTC. Residues: CSVERDRAGYGYTF.

The rearrangement joins TRBV5-1 to TRBJ2-7, with D hard to call. Trimming cost V 4 bases and J 6 bases, with 14 bases left between them. Per germline, CDR1 SGHRS and CDR2 YFSETQ. The CDR3 spans 13 residues. The CDR3 DNA follows: TGCGCCAGCAGCCAGGTGGGCTCTGGCGAGCAGTACGTC. As protein: CASSQVGSGEQYV.

This clone has just a few counts. V usage is TRBV5-1 and J usage is TRBJ1-4, with D unresolved. Trimming stripped 5 bases from V and 0 bases from J, with 5 bases between. CDR1 and CDR2 (germline): SGHRS, YFSETQ. CDR3 length equals 13 residues. The CDR3: CASRKTTNEKLFF. CDR3 coding DNA: TGCGCCAGCAGGAAGACAACTAATGAAAAACTGTTTTTT.

This chain connects TRBV18 to TRBJ1-2; D is possibly TRBD1 (5 bases). V shed 3 bases and J shed 5 bases, with 13 bases lying between them. CDR3 size: 14 residues. Germline CDR1 and CDR2: KGHSH and LQKENI. Here the CDR3 reads CASSPGDSSYGYTF. DNA for the CDR3: TGTGCCAGCTCACCCGGGGACTCCTCTTATGGCTACACCTTC.

The chain carries TRBV7-2 and TRBJ2-1, with TRBD2 matching 10 bases. The CDR3 totals 21 residues. Per germline, CDR1 SGHTA and CDR2 FQGNSA. Trimming at V came to 0 bases and at J to 1 base, leaving 15 bases not matched to a gene. Here the CDR3 reads CASSLALPAGGPRASYNEQFF. The CDR3 DNA sequence: TGTGCCAGCAGCTTAGCCTTACCAGCGGGGGGGCCGAGGGCGTCCTACAATGAGCAGTTCTTC.

The rearrangement joins TRBV5-1 to TRBJ2-1; 8 bases align to TRBD2. V shed 1 base and J 3 bases; nucleotides not matched to a gene: 3. CDR3 length: 15 amino acids. The germline gives CDR1 SGHRS, CDR2 YFSETQ. The CDR3 spells CASSLLAGYYNEQFF. The CDR3 DNA follows: TGCGCCAGCAGCTTGCTAGCGGGCTACTACAATGAGCAGTTCTTC. Full variable domain (missing parts from reference TRBV5-1 and TRBJ2-1): KAGVTQTPRYLIKTRGQQVTLSCSPISGHRSVSWYQQTPGQGLQFLFEYFSETQRNKGNFPGRFSGRQFSNSRSEMNVSTLELGDSALYLCASSLLAGYYNEQFFGPGTRLTVL.

The chain is built from TRBV29-1 and TRBJ1-4, with TRBD1 identical over 7 bases. CDR1 is SQVTM, CDR2 ANQGSEA, per germline. The ends lost 6 bases at V and 7 bases at J; junction bases unmatched: 5. This CDR3 region has 12 residues. As DNA, the CDR3 is TGCAGCGTCGCAGGGGGAAGTGAAAAACTGTTTTTT. This translates into CSVAGGSEKLFF.

The rearrangement links TRBV3-1 (or the pseudogene TRBV3-2) to TRBJ1-1; 8 nucleotides line up with TRBD1. The ends lost 1 base at V and 7 bases at J; junction bases unmatched: 5. The CDR3 totals 14 residues. The germline V gene has CDR1 LGHDT and CDR2 YNNKEL (reference sequence). The CDR3 DNA reads TGTGCCAGCAGCCAAGTTACAGGGGGAATTGAAGCTTTCTTT. Its translation is CASSQVTGGIEAFF.

The V call is TRBV7-9, the J call TRBJ2-1, with 8 positions matching TRBD2. The CDR3 is 15 residues long. J lost 10 bases, V lost 2 bases, and 10 bases had no gene match. Per germline, CDR1 SEHNR and CDR2 FQNEAQ (reference sequence). The CDR3 spells CASSLWVGGRREQFF. The CDR3 coding sequence is TGTGCCAGCAGCTTATGGGTAGGCGGGAGGAGGGAGCAGTTCTTC.

The rearrangement uses TRBV9 and TRBJ2-2; a possible D gene is TRBD1 (6 bases). V lost 4 bases to trimming and J lost 2 bases, with 12 bases between them. Per germline, CDR1 SGDLS and CDR2 YYNGEE. The CDR3 has 15 residues. In DNA, the CDR3 is TGTGCCAGCAGCCCCGGGACAACCAACACCGGGGAGCTGTTTTTT. As protein: CASSPGTTNTGELFF.

The chain links TRBV12-3 or TRBV12-4 to TRBJ1-5; 7 bases align to TRBD1. V gave up 2 bases and J gave up 7 bases; unmatched junction bases: 2. The length of the CDR3 is 13 residues. CDR3 in amino acids: CASSLQGEQPQHF. The DNA for the CDR3 is TGTGCCAGCAGTTTACAGGGGGAGCAGCCCCAGCATTTT.

The rearrangement uses TRBV28 and TRBJ1-2; tentatively, D is TRBD1 (6 bases). This CDR3 contains 13 residues. The germline V and J ends were trimmed by 5 bases and 4 bases, with 11 bases remaining between them. In germline, CDR1 is MDHEN, CDR2 SYDVKM. As DNA, the CDR3 is TGTGCCAGCAGTACGCCGGGGGCCTATGGCTACACCTTC. It specifies CASSTPGAYGYTF.

The chain joins TRBV5-1 to TRBJ2-5; 12 bases are shared with TRBD2. The V segment lost 3 bases and the J segment 5 bases; nucleotides outside the gene matches: 11. The CDR3 is 17 residues long. The germline CDR1 and CDR2 sequences are SGHRS and YFSETQ. The CDR3 here is CASSSTGTSGLGETQYF. In DNA form, the CDR3 reads TGCGCCAGCAGCTCCACCGGGACTAGCGGGCTAGGGGAGACCCAGTACTTC.

The rearrangement joins TRBV6-2 or TRBV6-3 to TRBJ1-1; TRBD1 matches at 8 bases. This CDR3 spans 13 amino acids. Losses at the gene ends were 5 bases for V and 3 bases for J; bases not matched to a gene: 2. Looked up from germline, CDR1 is MNHEY and CDR2 is SVGEGT. CDR3 amino acids: CASSRQGYTEAFF. CDR3 DNA sequence: TGTGCCAGCAGTCGACAGGGGTACACTGAAGCTTTCTTT.

The chain recombines TRBV27 with TRBJ1-5, with D possibly TRBD1 on 6 matching bases. V shed 4 bases and J shed 4 bases, with 14 bases lying between them. CDR1 is MNHEY, CDR2 SMNVEV, per germline (reference sequence). This CDR3 has 15 amino acids. CDR3 sequence reads: CASSSQGLGNQPQHF. CDR3 DNA: TGTGCCAGCAGTTCTCAGGGGTTGGGAAATCAGCCCCAGCATTTT.

The chain's CDR3 is CASRVEKQGPNSPLHF. The CDR3 DNA sequence: TGTGCCAGCAGGGTAGAGAAACAGGGACCCAATTCACCCCTCCACTTT. The rearrangement joins TRBV5-6 to TRBJ1-6, with a tentative D call TRBD1 (6 bases). This CDR3 is built from 16 residues. V was clipped by 5 bases and J by 7 bases, with 19 bases between them. Per the germline V gene, CDR1 is SGHDT and CDR2 is YYEEEE.

This clone was recorded once. The rearrangement links TRBV19 to TRBJ2-4; tentative D call: TRBD2 (5 bases). Trimming removed 5 bases at V and 0 bases at J, with 17 bases between. The CDR3 sequence is 17 residues long. Per germline, CDR1 LNHDA and CDR2 SQIVND (reference sequence). The CDR3 loop reads CASSLYWGELAKNIQYF. The CDR3 nucleotides read TGTGCCAGTAGTTTGTATTGGGGAGAACTAGCCAAAAACATTCAGTACTTC.

The chain uses TRBV25-1 and TRBJ1-1, with TRBD1 identical over 7 bases. Germline values: CDR1 MGHDK, CDR2 SYGVNS. V gave up 4 bases and J gave up 0 bases; unmatched junction bases: 14. The CDR3 totals 18 residues. In DNA, the CDR3 is TGTGCCAGCAGTGCCGGACAGGTTTTCGCCCGTATGAACACTGAAGCTTTCTTT. Translation: CASSAGQVFARMNTEAFF. Full variable domain (rest looked up from reference TRBV25-1 and TRBJ1-1): EADIYQTPRYLVIGTGKKITLECSQTMGHDKMYWYQQDPGMELHLIHYSYGVNSTEKGDLSSESTVSRIRTEHFPLTLESARPSHTSQYLCASSAGQVFARMNTEAFFGQGTRLTVV.

This clone was seen a single time. The V and J genes are TRBV6-4 and TRBJ2-1; D is perhaps TRBD2 (6 bases). CDR3 length: 13 amino acids. Germline V gene sequence: CDR1 MRHNA, CDR2 SNTAGT. Deletions cut 6 bases from V and 12 bases from J, with 18 bases between. DNA of the CDR3: TGTGCCAGCAGCTCAGAGGGACTTTCCGGGCAGTTCTTC. Its translation: CASSSEGLSGQFF.

This sequence joins TRBV20-1 and TRBJ2-2, with TRBD2 matching over 9 bases. Germline V gene data show CDR1 as DFQATT and CDR2 as SNEGSKA (reference sequence). The CDR3 is made up of 16 amino acids. V dropped 3 bases and J dropped 1; count of bases not matched to a gene: 6. CDR3 loop: CSASVAGARNTGELFF. The DNA for the CDR3 is TGCAGTGCTAGTGTAGCGGGGGCCCGGAACACCGGGGAGCTGTTTTTT.

This chain connects TRBV5-1 to TRBJ2-1; D is undetermined. Trimming took off 3 bases at V and 0 bases at J, with 10 bases between the two ends. Germline CDR1 SGHRS, CDR2 YFSETQ. This CDR3 has 15 residues. CDR3: CASSYATSSYNEQFF. In nucleotides, the CDR3 is TGCGCCAGCAGCTACGCAACGAGCTCCTACAATGAGCAGTTCTTC.

This clone was observed a single time. The rearrangement joins TRBV5-4 to TRBJ2-5, with TRBD2 matching over 11 bases. V trimming: 4 bases; J trimming: 2 bases; junction bases outside the gene matches: 7. Germline V CDR1 and CDR2: SGHNT, YYREEE (reference sequence). The CDR3 totals 16 residues. CDR3 in DNA: TGTGCCAGCAGCCCGAGACTAGCGGGGCATCAAGAGACCCAGTACTTC. Amino acid sequence: CASSPRLAGHQETQYF.

The chain uses TRBV27 and TRBJ1-4; 7 bases map to TRBD1. The CDR3 has 17 amino acids. V was pared by 3 bases and J by 0 bases, with 7 bases of the junction left unmatched. Germline V gene data show CDR1 as MNHEY and CDR2 as SMNVEV (reference sequence). The CDR3 bases are TGTGCCAGCAGTTTTATAGGACAGGAAGCAACTAATGAAAAACTGTTTTTT. It encodes CASSFIGQEATNEKLFF.

V gene TRBV5-6 combines with J gene TRBJ1-1, with no clear D. CDR3 length equals 14 residues. Looked up from germline, CDR1 is SGHDT and CDR2 is YYEEEE. V was clipped by 4 bases and J by 5 bases, with 15 bases between them. The CDR3 DNA sequence: TGTGCCAGCAGCACCCGATGGATGGGGACTGAAGCTTTCTTT. Protein: CASSTRWMGTEAFF.